This TCR beta chain was sequenced for a study of T cells in Graves' hyperthyroidism and ophthalmopathy. This clonotype was found many times. As yet, its antigen is unknown. The study's findings and limits: Expanded thyroid clonotypes (above 0.001) were mostly also found in blood. Ophthalmopathy prediction by the model preceded onset by a median 6.5 months.

Any patient presenting with uncontrolled infection, other autoimmune disease, pregnancy or lactation was left out. Used for diagnoses were clinical symptoms, serum thyroxine and TRAb, thyroid ultrasound and orbital computed tomography. RNA transcripts provided the source from which TCR beta CDR3 regions were amplified. During a first-round RT-PCR of the TCR CDR3, the HTBI primer set was used. MiXCR, applied by TCRdb to the multiplex PCR reads, yields one record per CDR3 protein. The sample shows 550,000 to 600,000 distinct CDR3 sequences, 35% to 55% of them seen only once. Germline CDR1 reads GTSNPN; CDR2 reads SVGIG (reference sequence). This CDR3 has 10 residues. V lost 5 bases and J 4 bases, leaving 5 bases between the germline ends.

Sequenced material: peripheral blood or thyroid tissue (not recorded which). The chain links TRBV30 to TRBJ1-1; no reliable D call. This clonotype originated in an adult woman with Graves' disease, either hyperthyroidism or ophthalmopathy (not recorded which). In nucleotides, the CDR3 is TGTGCCTGGCGCATCACTGAAGCTTTCTTT. Encoded protein: CAWRITEAFF.